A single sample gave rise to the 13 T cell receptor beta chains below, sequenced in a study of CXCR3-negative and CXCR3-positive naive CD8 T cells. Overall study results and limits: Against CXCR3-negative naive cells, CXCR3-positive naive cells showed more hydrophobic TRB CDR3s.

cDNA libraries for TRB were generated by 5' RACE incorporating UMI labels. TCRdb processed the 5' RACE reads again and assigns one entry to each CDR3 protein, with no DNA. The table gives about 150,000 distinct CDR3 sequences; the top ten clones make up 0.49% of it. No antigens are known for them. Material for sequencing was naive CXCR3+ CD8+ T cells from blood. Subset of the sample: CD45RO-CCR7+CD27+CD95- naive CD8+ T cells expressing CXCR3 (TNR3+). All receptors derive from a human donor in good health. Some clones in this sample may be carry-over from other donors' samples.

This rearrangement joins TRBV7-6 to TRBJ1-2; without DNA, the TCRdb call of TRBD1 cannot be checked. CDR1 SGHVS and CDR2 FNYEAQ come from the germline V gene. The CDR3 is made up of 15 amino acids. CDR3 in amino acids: CASSSKGGQDYGYTF. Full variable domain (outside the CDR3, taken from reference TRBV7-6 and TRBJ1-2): GAGVSQSPRYKVTKRGQDVALRCDPISGHVSLYWYRQALGQGPEFLTYFNYEAQQDKSGLPNDRFSAERPEGSISTLTIQRTEQRDSAMYRCASSSKGGQDYGYTFGSGTRLTVV.

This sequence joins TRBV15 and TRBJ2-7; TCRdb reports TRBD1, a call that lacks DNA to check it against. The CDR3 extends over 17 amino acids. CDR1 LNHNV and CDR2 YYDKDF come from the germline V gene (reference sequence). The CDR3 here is CATSQSGSYGIFYEQYF.

The CDR3 is CASSQEGRRRVYSEQFF. This chain joins TRBV3-1 and TRBJ2-1; TCRdb picks TRBD2, but there is no DNA to check that call. CDR1 LGHDT and CDR2 YNNKEL come from the germline V gene (reference sequence). The CDR3 totals 17 residues.

This chain's CDR3 is CASSFPPTGGYAKNIQYF. The V call is TRBV28, the J call TRBJ2-4; no DNA is available, so the TRBD1 call from TCRdb remains unchecked. This CDR3 has 18 amino acids. The germline V gene encodes CDR1 MDHEN and CDR2 SYDVKM.

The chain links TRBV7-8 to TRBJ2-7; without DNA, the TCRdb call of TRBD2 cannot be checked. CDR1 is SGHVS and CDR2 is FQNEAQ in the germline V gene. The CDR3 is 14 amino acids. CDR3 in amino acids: CASSHGTSHYEQYF. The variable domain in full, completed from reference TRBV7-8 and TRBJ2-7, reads GAGVSQSPRYKVAKRGQDVALRCDPISGHVSLFWYQQALGQGPEFLTYFQNEAQLDKSGLPSDRFFAERPEGSVSTLKIQRTQQEDSAVYLCASSHGTSHYEQYFGPGTRLTVT.

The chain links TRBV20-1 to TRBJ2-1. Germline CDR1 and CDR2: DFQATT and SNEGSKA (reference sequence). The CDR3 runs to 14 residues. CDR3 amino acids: CSARAVSSYNEQFF.

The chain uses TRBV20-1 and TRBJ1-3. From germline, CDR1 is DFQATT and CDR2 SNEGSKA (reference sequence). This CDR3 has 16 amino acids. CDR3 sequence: CSARVARPNSGNTIYF.

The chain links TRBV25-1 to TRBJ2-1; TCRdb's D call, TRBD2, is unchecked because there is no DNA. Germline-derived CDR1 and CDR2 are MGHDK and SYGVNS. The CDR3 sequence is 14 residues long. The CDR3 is CASSVGTRYNEQFF. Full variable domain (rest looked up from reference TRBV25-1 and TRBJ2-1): EADIYQTPRYLVIGTGKKITLECSQTMGHDKMYWYQQDPGMELHLIHYSYGVNSTEKGDLSSESTVSRIRTEHFPLTLESARPSHTSQYLCASSVGTRYNEQFFGPGTRLTVL.

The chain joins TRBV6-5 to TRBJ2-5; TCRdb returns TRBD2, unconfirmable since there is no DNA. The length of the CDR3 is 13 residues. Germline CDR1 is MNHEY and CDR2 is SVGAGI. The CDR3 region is CASTGREQETQYF.

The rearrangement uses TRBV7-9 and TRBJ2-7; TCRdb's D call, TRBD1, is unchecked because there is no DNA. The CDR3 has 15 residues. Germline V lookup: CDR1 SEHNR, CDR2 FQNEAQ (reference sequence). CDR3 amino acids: CASSWDRGLPYEQYF.

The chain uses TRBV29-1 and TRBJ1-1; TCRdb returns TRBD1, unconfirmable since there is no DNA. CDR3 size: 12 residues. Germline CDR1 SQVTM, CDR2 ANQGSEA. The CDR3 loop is CSVSTGGTEAFF.

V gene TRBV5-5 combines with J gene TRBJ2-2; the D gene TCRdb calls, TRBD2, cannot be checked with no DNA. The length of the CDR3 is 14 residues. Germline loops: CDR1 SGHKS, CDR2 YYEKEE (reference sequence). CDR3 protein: CASSPGRNTGELFF.

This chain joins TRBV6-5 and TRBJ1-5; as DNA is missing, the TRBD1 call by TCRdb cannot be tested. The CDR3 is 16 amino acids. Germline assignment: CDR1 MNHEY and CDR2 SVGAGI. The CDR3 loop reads CASSYSQTGENQPQHF.